A selection of T cell receptor beta chains follows, all from one sample in a study of cytomegalovirus exposure and HLA in healthy donors. Assay: immunoSEQ multiplex PCR; the TCRdb copy retains only in-frame clones and omits some. The table lists 150,000 to 200,000 clones, with 6.5% in the top ten. The sample consisted of PBMCs. Source of these receptors: a man aged 25 to 45 in good health and CMV-seronegative. CDR3s include the opening cysteine and the closing phenylalanine or tryptophan.

V	CDR3
TRBV18	CASSPGGSGKAFF
TRBV7-9	CASSLADYGYTF
TRBV28	CASYGPGQGNNEQFF
TRBV11-2	CASSPEDTGVGPTEAFF
TRBV27	CASSSGTGADEQYF
TRBV19	CASMAGTPTYEQYF
TRBV15	CATSRDQGKPYEQYF
TRBV30	CAWSVRGRTRTLQGELNQPQHF
TRBV10-3	CAISPTANTEAFF
TRBV7-2	CASRQGPQETQYF
TRBV4-3	CASSQSRGSGGAPISQETQYF